This T cell receptor (beta chain) was sequenced for a study of cytomegalovirus exposure and HLA in healthy donors. Study-wide points: Reports indicate that TCR beta sequences accurately predicted the HLA-A and HLA-B alleles of most subjects.

This CDR3 comprises 14 residues. After removal of 6 bases from V and 5 bases from J, the junction contained 10 bases not matched to a gene. The germline gives CDR1 MNHEY, CDR2 SVGAGI. Primers included in the PCR were 60 Vbeta and 13 Jbeta primers. Sequencing was performed with immunoSEQ multiplex PCR; in TCRdb, only in-frame clones are kept and a portion is missing. The sample has 120,000 or so clones; over 70% are singletons. Concerning this clone itself: Its antigen is still unknown.

Sequenced sample: PBMCs. The chain uses TRBV6-5 and TRBJ2-7; 7 nucleotides match TRBD1. This TCR was sampled from a woman aged 40 to 49 in good health and CMV-seronegative. The CDR3 DNA reads TGTGCCAGCAGGAGAGGGACAGAAGTAAACGAGCAGTACTTC. Encoded protein: CASRRGTEVNEQYF.